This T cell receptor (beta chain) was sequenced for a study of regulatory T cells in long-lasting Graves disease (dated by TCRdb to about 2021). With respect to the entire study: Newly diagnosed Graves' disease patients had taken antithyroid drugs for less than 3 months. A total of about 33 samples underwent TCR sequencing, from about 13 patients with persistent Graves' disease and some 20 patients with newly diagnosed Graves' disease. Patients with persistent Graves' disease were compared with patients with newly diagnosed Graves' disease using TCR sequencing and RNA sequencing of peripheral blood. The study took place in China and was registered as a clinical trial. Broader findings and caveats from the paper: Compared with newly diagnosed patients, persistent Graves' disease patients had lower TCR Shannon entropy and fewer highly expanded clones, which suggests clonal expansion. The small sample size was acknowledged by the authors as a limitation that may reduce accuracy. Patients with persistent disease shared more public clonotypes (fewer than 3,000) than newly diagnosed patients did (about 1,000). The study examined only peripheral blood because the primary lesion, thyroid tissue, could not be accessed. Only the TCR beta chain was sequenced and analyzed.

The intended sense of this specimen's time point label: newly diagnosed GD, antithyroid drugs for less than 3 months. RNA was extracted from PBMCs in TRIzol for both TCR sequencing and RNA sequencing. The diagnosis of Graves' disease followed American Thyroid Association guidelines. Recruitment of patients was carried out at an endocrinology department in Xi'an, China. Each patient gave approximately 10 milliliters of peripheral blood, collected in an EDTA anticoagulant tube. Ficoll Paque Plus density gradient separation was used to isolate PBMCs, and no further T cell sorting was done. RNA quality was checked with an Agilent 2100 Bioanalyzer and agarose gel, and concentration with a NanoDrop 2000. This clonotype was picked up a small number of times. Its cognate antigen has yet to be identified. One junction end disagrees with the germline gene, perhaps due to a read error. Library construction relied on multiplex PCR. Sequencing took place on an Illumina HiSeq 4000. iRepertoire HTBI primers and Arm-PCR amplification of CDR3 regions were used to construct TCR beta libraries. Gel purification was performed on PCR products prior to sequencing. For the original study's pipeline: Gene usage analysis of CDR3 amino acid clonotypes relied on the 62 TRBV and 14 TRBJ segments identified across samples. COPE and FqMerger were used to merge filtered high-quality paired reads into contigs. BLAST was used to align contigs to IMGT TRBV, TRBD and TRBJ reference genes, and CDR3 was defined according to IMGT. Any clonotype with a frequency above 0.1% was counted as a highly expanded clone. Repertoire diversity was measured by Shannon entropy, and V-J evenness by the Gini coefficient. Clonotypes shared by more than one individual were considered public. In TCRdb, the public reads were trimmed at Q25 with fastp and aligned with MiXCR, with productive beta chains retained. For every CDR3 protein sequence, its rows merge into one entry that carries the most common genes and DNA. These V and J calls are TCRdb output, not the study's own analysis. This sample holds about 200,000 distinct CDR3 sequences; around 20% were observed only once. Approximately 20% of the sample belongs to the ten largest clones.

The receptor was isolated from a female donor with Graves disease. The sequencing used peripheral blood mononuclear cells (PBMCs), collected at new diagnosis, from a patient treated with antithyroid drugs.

The sequence in DNA is TGTGCCAGCAGCTTAAGTCACAGGAACACAGAAGCTTTCTTT. Translated, this is CASSLSHRNTEAFF. The rearranged chain carries TRBV13 and TRBJ1-1; the D gene is perhaps TRBD1, on 5 matching bases. CDR1 and CDR2 (PRHDT, FYEKMQ) derive from the germline V gene (reference sequence). From cysteine to phenylalanine, the CDR3 is 14 amino acids long. Only the CDR3 portion is preserved as DNA: 42 bases, with reading frame beginning at the first base.